Listed here are 8 T cell receptor beta chains from one sample, sequenced in a study of blood T cells in healthy people across ages. PCR was performed a second time for about 7 to 11 cycles using a sample-barcoded 5' primer and a J-beta primer mix. Each CDR3 protein gets one entry after TCRdb re-called the 5' RACE reads with MiXCR. The sample contains 710,000 or so distinct CDR3 sequences, about a fifth of which appear only once. The sample was blood. The receptor source for this set is a man in his sixties or seventies in good health.

This clonotype occurred many times. The V gene is TRBV7-9, the J gene TRBJ2-3; no reliable D call. CDR1 is SEHNR and CDR2 is FQNEAQ in the germline V gene (reference sequence). CDR3 length equals 15 residues. V lost 6 bases to trimming and J lost 1 base, with 14 bases between them. For the CDR3, the DNA is TGTGCCAGCAGTCCCGTCCCCAAACGCACAGATACGCAGTATTTT. It codes for CASSPVPKRTDTQYF.

This clonotype has a handful of counts. CDR3 protein: CASSGLAGAAGDTQYF. DNA for the CDR3: TGCGCCAGCAGCGGCCTAGCGGGGGCCGCGGGTGATACGCAGTATTTT. This sequence joins TRBV5-1 and TRBJ2-3, with 10 positions matching TRBD2. Germline values: CDR1 SGHRS, CDR2 YFSETQ. Losses at the gene ends were 4 bases for V and 6 bases for J; bases not matched to a gene: 11. The CDR3 is made up of 16 amino acids.

The chain uses TRBV5-1 and TRBJ2-2; a possible D gene is TRBD1 (6 bases). Germline assignment: CDR1 SGHRS and CDR2 YFSETQ. V was cut by 2 bases and J by 0 bases, with 8 bases left in between. The CDR3 extends over 15 amino acids. The CDR3: CASSFRTANTGELFF. For the CDR3, the DNA is TGCGCCAGCAGCTTTAGGACAGCGAACACCGGGGAGCTGTTTTTT. The complete variable domain, with remaining parts taken from reference TRBV5-1 and TRBJ2-2, reads KAGVTQTPRYLIKTRGQQVTLSCSPISGHRSVSWYQQTPGQGLQFLFEYFSETQRNKGNFPGRFSGRQFSNSRSEMNVSTLELGDSALYLCASSFRTANTGELFFGEGSRLTVL.

The rearrangement joins TRBV2 to TRBJ1-2; D gene unclear. Germline V gives CDR1 SNHLY, CDR2 FYNNEI. V shed 3 bases and J shed 2 bases, with 7 bases lying between them. The CDR3 loop spans 13 amino acids. CDR3 bases: TGTGCCAGCAGTGACGGCCAGAACTATGGCTACACCTTC. The encoded protein is CASSDGQNYGYTF.

This clonotype was seen only a few times. The rearrangement joins TRBV6-2 or TRBV6-3 to TRBJ2-7; 7 nucleotides align to TRBD2. Looked up from germline, CDR1 is MNHEY and CDR2 is SVGEGT. V lost 7 bases and J lost 0; bases outside the gene matches: 9. The CDR3 extends over 15 amino acids. The CDR3 nucleotides are TGTGCCAGCAAATCGCTAGCGGCTAGCTCCTACGAGCAGTACGTC. It is translated as CASKSLAASSYEQYV.

This clonotype was observed a handful of times. The chain joins TRBV3-1 to TRBJ1-4; 7 positions match TRBD1. With V trimmed by 3 bases and J by 8 bases, 9 bases remained unmatched. The CDR3 runs 15 residues. Germline loops: CDR1 LGHDT, CDR2 YNNKEL (reference sequence). CDR3 protein: CASSHRTQGLEKLFF. CDR3 nucleotides: TGTGCCAGCAGCCACAGAACACAGGGGCTGGAAAAACTGTTTTTT.

V gene TRBV6-2 or TRBV6-3 combines with J gene TRBJ1-2; no firm D call. CDR1 and CDR2 from the germline V gene are MNHEY and SVGEGT. The ends were cut back, 7 bases at V and 4 bases at J, with 10 bases in the middle. CDR3 length: 12 amino acids. Written as DNA, the CDR3 is TGTGCCAGCAAGATTGGGGTCTATGGCTACACCTTC. This sequence encodes CASKIGVYGYTF.

This clonotype has only a few counts. V usage is TRBV29-1 and J usage is TRBJ1-4, with 10 nucleotides matching TRBD1. The CDR3 spans 13 residues. From germline, CDR1 is SQVTM and CDR2 ANQGSEA. J lost 10 bases, V lost 4 bases, and 6 bases had no gene match. The CDR3 DNA reads as TGCAGCGTTGTTGGGACAGGGGCCGGAAAACTGTTTTTT. It is translated as CSVVGTGAGKLFF.